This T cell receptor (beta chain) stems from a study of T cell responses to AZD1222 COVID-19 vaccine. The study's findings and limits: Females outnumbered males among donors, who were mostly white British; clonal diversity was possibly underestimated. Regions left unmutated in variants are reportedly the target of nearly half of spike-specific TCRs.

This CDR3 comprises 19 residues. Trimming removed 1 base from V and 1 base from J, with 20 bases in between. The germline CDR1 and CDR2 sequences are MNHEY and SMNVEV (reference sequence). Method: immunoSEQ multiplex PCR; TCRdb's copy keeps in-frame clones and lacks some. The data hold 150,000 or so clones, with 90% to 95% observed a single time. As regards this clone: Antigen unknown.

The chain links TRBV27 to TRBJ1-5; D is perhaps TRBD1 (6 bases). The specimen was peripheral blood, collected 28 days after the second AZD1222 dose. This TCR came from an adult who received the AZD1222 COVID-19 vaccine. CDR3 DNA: TGTGCCAGCAGTTTATTTTTCGAGGGGGGCGAGGGAAGCAATCAGCCCCAGCATTTT. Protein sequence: CASSLFFEGGEGSNQPQHF.